The T cell receptor (beta chain) described here comes from a study of regulatory T cells in long-lasting Graves disease. The CDR3 consists of 13 residues. Trimming removed 6 bases from V and 4 bases from J; junction bases left unmatched: 8. Germline CDR1 reads DFQATT; CDR2 reads SNEGSKA (reference sequence). Relying on iRepertoire HTBI primers and Arm-PCR of CDR3 regions, the team built TCR beta libraries. In the authors' workflow: Gene usage covered some 60 TRBV and roughly 13 TRBJ segments. TCRdb fed the multiplex PCR reads into MiXCR, producing one record per CDR3 protein. For this entry, the V and J calls and clone size follow TCRdb and not the study's own pipeline. This table has fewer than 450,000 distinct CDR3 sequences, 15% appearing once. This clonotype was observed at least ten times. No antigen is known for it. Findings and caveats of the study: Patients whose Graves' disease persisted exhibited lower TCR diversity than those newly diagnosed.

Indicated time point: newly diagnosed GD, antithyroid drugs for less than 3 months. The TCR library was prepared using RNA isolated from PBMCs. The data were also submitted as part of a second study, on T cells in Graves' hyperthyroidism and ophthalmopathy. That paper notes: The patients, who ranged from 18 to 65 in age, presented with newly diagnosed hyperthyroidism lasting under 2 months. Before onset, ophthalmopathy was predicted by the model a median roughly 6.8 months earlier.

The rearrangement links TRBV20-1 to TRBJ1-1, with TRBD1 matching over 7 bases. Sequences were derived from peripheral blood mononuclear cells (PBMCs), sampled at new diagnosis, from a patient treated with antithyroid drugs. The origin of this receptor is a woman aged 40 to 50 with Graves disease. The CDR3, as DNA: TGCAGTGCAAGGGGACAGACCTTCACTGAAGCTTTCTTT. This codes for CSARGQTFTEAFF.